Listed below are T cell receptor beta chains from one sample, sequenced in a study of patients and donors after allogeneic stem cell transplantation. TCRdb re-analysed the RT-PCR reads in MiXCR, keeping a single row per CDR3 protein. The sample shows 400,000 to 500,000 distinct CDR3 sequences, more than 15% of them seen only once. Sequenced material: blood, either unsorted or a sorted T cell fraction (not recorded which). These receptors were taken from a human donor who was either an allogeneic HSCT recipient or a stem cell or donor lymphocyte infusion donor (not recorded which). It is not recorded whose cells these are; they may come from a transplant donor. Each CDR3 is given with its conserved first and last residue.

CDR3aa	v_gene
CASSTRRTAGNTIYF	TRBV19
CASSPRGPISGTKTDTQYF	TRBV5-1
CASRKGGWDEQFF	TRBV12-3/TRBV12-4
CASSPLTSGGIQETQYF	TRBV18
CASHRGEEFGYTF	TRBV6-1
CASSVPAQGLNTEAFF	TRBV5-1
CASSYASGRNEQYF	TRBV19
CATSRVKGSSYNSPLHF	TRBV15
CSVMTVYNEQFF	TRBV29-1
CATSGDKLLMNTEAFF	TRBV15
CASSDQGIRGEAFF	TRBV12-3/TRBV12-4
CASSPSTQSYEQYF	TRBV18
CASSQWPPLPATNEKLFF	TRBV4-1
CASSYQKRDEQYF	TRBV6-2/TRBV6-3
CASSLEIAGFTGELFF	TRBV5-1
CATSDASGSITGELFF	TRBV24-1
CASRRVDTQYF	TRBV6-5
CSGQKGTGNRNEQFF	TRBV20-1
CASSPDGLATKSYTF	TRBV18
CASSPASRVGTEAFF	TRBV18
CAISRGLQETQYF	TRBV10-3
CASSAETGFNSPLHF	TRBV5-1
CASSAVGTLYEQYF	TRBV7-9
CASSLAKGLVFNEQFF	TRBV5-4
CASSWAGGVSYEQYF	TRBV5-1
CASSGGAPGELFF	TRBV25-1
CASSQDTGLNTEAFF	TRBV4-3
CASGFGQVLTGELFF	TRBV6-1
CASSSTVAGSGNTIYF	TRBV13
CASSEMALGSSGRKFNEQFF	TRBV25-1
CASSPIRTSGGPHEQYF	TRBV7-9
CSVSGRSNQPQHF	TRBV29-1
CASSPSSVLDQPQHF	TRBV16
CASSQSGRAGREQYF	TRBV5-1
CASSLEAGFTGELFF	TRBV7-2
CASSPPLSREGRDEQFF	TRBV18
CASSYDGGSNQPQHF	TRBV6-5